This T cell receptor beta chain originates from a study of blood T cell repertoires in COVID-19. The overall study: Donors in the United States, Italy and Spain gave samples during acute or convalescent COVID-19. PBMCs, B-cell-depleted T cells, or T cells were the source of the cDNA or gDNA that made up the material.

How the authors handled the data: Estimated nucleated cell counts came from reference gene primer amplification. Assay used: immunoSEQ multiplex PCR; TCRdb lists only in-frame clones, some missing. Clone size and V and J calls were adopted from that table, with D and trimming inferred from the DNA. Here the sample spans more than 45,000 clones, 85% to 90% being singletons. The V segment lost 4 bases and the J segment 4 bases; nucleotides outside the gene matches: 5. This CDR3 is built from 14 residues. CDR1 LNHDA and CDR2 SQIVND come from the germline V gene (reference sequence). The chain carries TRBV19 and TRBJ2-7; 9 bases match TRBD1. Sequenced: peripheral blood. This sequence was found in a human donor with active COVID-19. The donor label of this sample is uncertain. The CDR3 nucleotides read TGTGCCAGTAGTACAACAGGGGGCGTTTACGAGCAGTACTTC. Translating gives CASSTTGGVYEQYF. Full variable domain (missing parts from reference TRBV19 and TRBJ2-7): DGGITQSPKYLFRKEGQNVTLSCEQNLNHDAMYWYRQDPGQGLRLIYYSQIVNDFQKGDIAEGYSVSREKKESFPLTVTSAQKNPTAFYLCASSTTGGVYEQYFGPGTRLTVT.